This is a list of T cell receptor beta chains from one sample in a study of CD8 T cells in Susac syndrome. TCRdb reprocessed the immunoSEQ multiplex PCR reads via MiXCR and lists one record per CDR3 protein. The top ten clones hold 0.065% to 0.095% of a sample with 140,000 or so distinct CDR3 sequences, almost 96% of them seen once. Specimen: CD4+ T cells from PBMCs. Receptors originate from a human donor with Susac syndrome. The CDR3 runs from the conserved cysteine through the conserved F or W. Each record gives: V gene, D gene, J gene, clone size, CDR3 protein, CDR3 DNA. D genes are given only for firm matches. Only part of the rows carry a size: once, few, many, or a class if the clone is expanded.

TRBV20-1	TRBD1	TRBJ1-2	-	CSAADRPNYGYTF	TGCAGTGCTGCGGACAGGCCGAACTATGGCTACACCTTC
TRBV7-2	-	TRBJ2-3	once	CASSSRLPSGTQYF	TGTGCCAGCAGCTCGAGACTCCCCTCCGGAACGCAGTATTTT
TRBV20-1	-	TRBJ2-1	-	CSASGSGLDEQFF	TGCAGTGCTAGCGGGTCGGGGTTAGATGAGCAGTTCTTC
TRBV12-3/TRBV12-4	-	TRBJ1-1	few	CASSRQDTEAFF	TGTGCCAGCAGTCGCCAGGACACTGAAGCTTTCTTT
TRBV13	-	TRBJ1-2	-	CASRLKANYGYTF	TGTGCCAGCAGACTCAAGGCCAACTATGGCTACACCTTC
TRBV25-1	-	TRBJ2-1	few	CASSPGVNEQFF	TGTGCCAGCAGTCCAGGGGTCAATGAGCAGTTCTTC
TRBV20-1	-	TRBJ2-1	-	CSASPEPSSYNEQFF	TGCAGTGCTAGCCCGGAACCCAGCTCCTACAATGAGCAGTTCTTC
TRBV29-1	-	TRBJ2-1	once	CSVGRSVPDEQFF	TGCAGCGTGGGCCGGTCGGTCCCCGATGAGCAGTTCTTC
TRBV6-6	-	TRBJ2-5	-	CASSWRGSETQYF	TGTGCCAGCAGCTGGAGGGGATCTGAGACCCAGTACTTC
TRBV20-1	-	TRBJ2-5	-	CSGGGLGPETQYF	TGCAGTGGAGGGGGACTGGGGCCAGAGACCCAGTACTTC
TRBV6-5	TRBD2	TRBJ2-7	once	CASPQAGESYEQYF	TGTGCCAGCCCCCAGGCGGGGGAGTCCTACGAGCAGTACTTC
TRBV20-1	TRBD2	TRBJ2-7	-	CSARSGATYEQYF	TGCAGTGCCCGAAGCGGGGCGACCTACGAGCAGTACTTC
TRBV20-1	-	TRBJ2-3	-	CSANTGISIGTQYF	TGCAGTGCAAACACCGGGATCTCAATTGGGACGCAGTATTTT